A selection of T cell receptor beta chains follows, all from one sample in a study of blood T cell repertoires in COVID-19. Sequencing used immunoSEQ multiplex PCR; TCRdb keeps in-frame clones, though not all of them. Here the sample spans under 450,000 clones, 70% to 90% being singletons. The sequencing sample was made of peripheral blood. These receptors were obtained from a woman in her 40s with COVID-19, enrolled during active disease. Both conserved end residues are part of each CDR3. Fields, in order: CDR3 DNA, CDR3 protein, D gene, CDR3 length, J gene, V gene, clone size. The D gene is left open where the match is weak. Clone size is given for some rows only: seen once, a few or many times, or a class if the clone is expanded.

TGTGCCAGCAGCTTAAGCGCGGATAATTCACCCCTCCACTTT,CASSLSADNSPLHF,NA,14,TRBJ1-6,TRBV7-3,NA
TGTGCCGCGATCCTCCGACGACAGGGTCGGGTTAGCAATCAGCCCCAGCATTTT,CAAILRRQGRVSNQPQHF,NA,18,TRBJ1-5,TRBV21-1,NA
TGTGCCAGCAGCATTCCCAGGGGGCCGGATGGCTACACCTTC,CASSIPRGPDGYTF,TRBD1,14,TRBJ1-2,TRBV7-9,NA
TGTGCCAGCAGTCCAGAGGGCTGGGCAGTACTGTTTTTT,CASSPEGWAVLFF,NA,13,TRBJ1-4,TRBV2,NA
TGCGCCAGCAGGCTGCCTGGGAGGATGAACACTGAAGCTTTCTTT,CASRLPGRMNTEAFF,NA,15,TRBJ1-1,TRBV5-1,NA
TGTGCCAGCAGCCGCGGGGAAGAGACCCAGTACTTC,CASSRGEETQYF,NA,12,TRBJ2-5,TRBV7-2,NA
TGTGCCAGCAGCGTAGAAACAGGGGGAACCGGGGAGCTGTTTTTT,CASSVETGGTGELFF,TRBD1,15,TRBJ2-2,TRBV9,NA
TGTGCCAGCAGCTTCACCGGGGGCACAGATACGCAGTATTTT,CASSFTGGTDTQYF,NA,14,TRBJ2-3,TRBV7-9,NA
TGTGCCAGCAGTCCACTAGCGGGGTCGGGCGAGCAGTACTTC,CASSPLAGSGEQYF,TRBD2,14,TRBJ2-7,TRBV28,NA
TGTGCCAGCTCAGAGATGGGGACAGACGAACCCCTCCACTTT,CASSEMGTDEPLHF,TRBD1,14,TRBJ1-6,TRBV18,once
TGTGCCTGGACCCAAGACTTGAACACCGGGGAGCTGTTTTTT,CAWTQDLNTGELFF,NA,14,TRBJ2-2,TRBV30,NA
TGCGCCAGCAGCCAGAGCGGGCCACCAACCTACGAGCAGTACTTC,CASSQSGPPTYEQYF,NA,15,TRBJ2-7,TRBV5-1,NA
TGTGCCAGCAGCTCGGGACAGCTGAATGAAAAACTGTTTTTT,CASSSGQLNEKLFF,TRBD1,14,TRBJ1-4,TRBV7-9,NA
TGTGCCAGCTCGCCCTCGGGACTAGCGGGAGCTGTGCAGTACTTC,CASSPSGLAGAVQYF,TRBD2,15,TRBJ2-7,TRBV18,few
TGTGCCAGCAGTGATTCCACTGGAGCTTTCTTT,CASSDSTGAFF,NA,11,TRBJ1-1,TRBV2,NA